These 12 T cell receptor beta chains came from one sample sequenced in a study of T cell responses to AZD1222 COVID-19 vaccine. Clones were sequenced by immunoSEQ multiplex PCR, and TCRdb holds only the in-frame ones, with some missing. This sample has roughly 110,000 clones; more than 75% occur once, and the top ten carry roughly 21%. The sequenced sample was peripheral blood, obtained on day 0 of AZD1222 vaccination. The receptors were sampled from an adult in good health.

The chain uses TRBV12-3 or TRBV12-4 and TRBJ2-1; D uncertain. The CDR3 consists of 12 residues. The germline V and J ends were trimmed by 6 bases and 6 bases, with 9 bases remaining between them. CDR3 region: CASRAIFNEQFF. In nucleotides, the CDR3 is TGTGCCAGCAGAGCGATTTTCAATGAGCAGTTCTTC.

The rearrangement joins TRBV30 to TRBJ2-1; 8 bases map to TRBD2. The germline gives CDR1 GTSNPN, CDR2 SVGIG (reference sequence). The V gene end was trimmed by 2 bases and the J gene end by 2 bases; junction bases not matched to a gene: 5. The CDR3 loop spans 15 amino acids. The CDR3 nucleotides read TGTGCCTGGAGTCTCGCAGCGGGGGCCTACAATGAGCAGTTCTTC. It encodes CAWSLAAGAYNEQFF.

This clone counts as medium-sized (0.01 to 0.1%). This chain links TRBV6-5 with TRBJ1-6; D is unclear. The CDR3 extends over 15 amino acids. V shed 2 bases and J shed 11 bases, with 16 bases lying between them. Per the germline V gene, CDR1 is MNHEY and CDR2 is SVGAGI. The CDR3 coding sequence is TGTGCCAGCAGTTACGTCTCATTCATTTCTCCACCCCTCCACTTT. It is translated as CASSYVSFISPPLHF.

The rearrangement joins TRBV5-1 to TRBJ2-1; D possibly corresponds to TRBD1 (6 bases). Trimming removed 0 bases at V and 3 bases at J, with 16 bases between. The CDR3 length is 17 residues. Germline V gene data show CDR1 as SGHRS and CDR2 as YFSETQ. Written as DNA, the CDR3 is TGCGCCAGCAGCTTGGCCTTAGGAACAGGGAACTACAATGAGCAGTTCTTC. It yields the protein CASSLALGTGNYNEQFF.

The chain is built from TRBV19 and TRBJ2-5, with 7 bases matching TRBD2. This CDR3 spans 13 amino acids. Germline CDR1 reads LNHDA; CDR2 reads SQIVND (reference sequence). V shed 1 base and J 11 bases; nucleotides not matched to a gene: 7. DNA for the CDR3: TGTGCCAGTAGTATAGCCACGGGGGGAAGGCAGTACTTC. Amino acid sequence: CASSIATGGRQYF.

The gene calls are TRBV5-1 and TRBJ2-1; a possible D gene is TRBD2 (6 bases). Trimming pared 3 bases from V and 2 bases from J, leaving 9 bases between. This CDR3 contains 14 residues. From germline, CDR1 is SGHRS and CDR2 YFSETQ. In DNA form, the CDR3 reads TGCGCCAGCAGCTCCGCGGGACCCTACAATGAGCAGTTCTTC. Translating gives CASSSAGPYNEQFF.

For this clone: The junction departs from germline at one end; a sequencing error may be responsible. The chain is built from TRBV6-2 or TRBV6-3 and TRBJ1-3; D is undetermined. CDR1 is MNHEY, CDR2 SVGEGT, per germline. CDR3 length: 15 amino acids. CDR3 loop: CASSYIVEGGHTIYF. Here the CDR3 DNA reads TGTGCCAGCAGTTACATCGTGGAGGGTGGACACACCATATATTTT.

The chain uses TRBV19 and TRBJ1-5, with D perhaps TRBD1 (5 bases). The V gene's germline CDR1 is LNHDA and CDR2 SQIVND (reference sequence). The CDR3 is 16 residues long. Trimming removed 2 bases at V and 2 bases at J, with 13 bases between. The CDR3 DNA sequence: TGTGCCAGTAGTATATACGTTGGACAAGGCAATCAGCCCCAGCATTTT. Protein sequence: CASSIYVGQGNQPQHF.

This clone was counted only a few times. The chain's CDR3 is CASSVDLASYEQYF. DNA of the CDR3: TGTGCCAGCAGCGTAGATCTGGCGTCCTACGAGCAGTACTTC. The V gene is TRBV9, the J gene TRBJ2-7; D gene unclear. CDR3 length equals 14 residues. V lost 0 bases, J lost 1 base, and 8 bases lay in between. The V gene's germline CDR1 is SGDLS and CDR2 YYNGEE.

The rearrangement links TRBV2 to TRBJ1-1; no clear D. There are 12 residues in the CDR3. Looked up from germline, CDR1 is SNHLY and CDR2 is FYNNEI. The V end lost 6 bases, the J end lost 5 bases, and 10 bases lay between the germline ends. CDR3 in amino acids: CASRGGVTEAFF. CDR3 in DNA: TGTGCCAGCAGGGGCGGGGTAACTGAAGCTTTCTTT.

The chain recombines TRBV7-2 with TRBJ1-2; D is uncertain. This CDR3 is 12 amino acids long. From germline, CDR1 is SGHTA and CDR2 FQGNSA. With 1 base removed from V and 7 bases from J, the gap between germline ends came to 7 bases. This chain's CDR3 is CASSLDLGGYTF. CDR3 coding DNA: TGTGCCAGCAGCTTAGACCTTGGTGGCTACACCTTC.

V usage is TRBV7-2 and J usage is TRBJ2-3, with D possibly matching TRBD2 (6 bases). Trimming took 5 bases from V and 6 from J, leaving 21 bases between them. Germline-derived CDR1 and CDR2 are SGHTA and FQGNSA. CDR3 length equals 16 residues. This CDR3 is CASSPPGGGIADTQYF. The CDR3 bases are TGTGCCAGCAGCCCCCCCGGTGGGGGGATAGCGGATACGCAGTATTTT.